This TCR beta chain was found in a study of T-cell memory formation after mild COVID-19. The V end was cut by 1 base, the J end by 10 bases, with 8 bases between. CDR1 and CDR2 (germline): MDHEN, SYDVKM. This CDR3 comprises 12 residues. This clonotype was found a few times. Researchers used 5'RACE with constant-segment primers to make TCR alpha and TCR beta cDNA libraries that carry sample barcodes and UMIs. TCRdb re-called the 5' RACE reads with MiXCR, one entry per CDR3 protein. The sample lists fewer than 70,000 distinct CDR3 sequences, 9.5% seen once, with approximately 1.2% in the top ten. This clonotype was sampled from a man in his late teens or twenties who had mild COVID-19 (a few samples of this study predate the infection). Cell type and time point are not known. Sequenced input: PBMCs or a T cell subset sorted from them (not recorded which). The chain couples TRBV28 to TRBJ2-1; D is uncertain. CDR3: CASSLSAGEQFF. In DNA form, the CDR3 reads TGTGCCAGCAGTTTATCTGCCGGCGAGCAGTTCTTC.